The source of this T cell receptor (beta chain) is a study of blood T cell repertoires in COVID-19. Sequencing was performed with immunoSEQ multiplex PCR; in TCRdb, only in-frame clones are kept and a portion is missing. The data contain fewer than 350,000 clones, less than 90% of them singletons. V dropped 5 bases and J dropped 2; count of bases not matched to a gene: 3. The CDR3 totals 15 residues. CDR1 and CDR2 (germline): KGHSH, LQKENI. Patients in Seattle were enrolled during active infection, then followed longitudinally. The chain is built from TRBV18 and TRBJ2-3, with TRBD2 identical over 11 bases. The material sequenced was peripheral blood. The source is a woman in her twenties or thirties with COVID-19, enrolled during active disease. The CDR3 region is CASSTSGGYTDTQYF. CDR3 nucleotide sequence: TGTGCCAGCTCAACTAGCGGGGGATACACAGATACGCAGTATTTT. Full variable domain (missing parts from reference TRBV18 and TRBJ2-3): NAGVMQNPRHLVRRRGQEARLRCSPMKGHSHVYWYRQLPEEGLKFMVYLQKENIIDESGMPKERFSAEFPKEGPSILRIQQVVRGDSAAYFCASSTSGGYTDTQYFGPGTRLTVL.